This T cell receptor beta chain was found in a study of blood T cell repertoires in COVID-19. Source study methods: Amplification of reference gene primers provided the estimated nucleated cell counts. Sequencing used immunoSEQ multiplex PCR; TCRdb keeps in-frame clones, though not all of them. V, J and clone size derive from that table, while D and trimming were established from the DNA sequence. The repertoire holds around 140,000 clones, with roughly 91% as singletons. This clone was observed a single time. The CDR3 extends over 16 amino acids. The V gene end was trimmed by 0 bases and the J gene end by 7 bases; junction bases not matched to a gene: 6. Looked up from germline, CDR1 is LGHNA and CDR2 is YNFKEQ.

Input material: peripheral blood. The chain has TRBV4-2 and TRBJ1-6, with TRBD1 matching 7 bases. This receptor was obtained from a man aged 50 to 60 with active or convalescent COVID-19. The CDR3 nucleotides read TGTGCCAGCAGCCAAGATTGGAAGGACAGGAATTCACCCCTCCACTTT. This codes for CASSQDWKDRNSPLHF.